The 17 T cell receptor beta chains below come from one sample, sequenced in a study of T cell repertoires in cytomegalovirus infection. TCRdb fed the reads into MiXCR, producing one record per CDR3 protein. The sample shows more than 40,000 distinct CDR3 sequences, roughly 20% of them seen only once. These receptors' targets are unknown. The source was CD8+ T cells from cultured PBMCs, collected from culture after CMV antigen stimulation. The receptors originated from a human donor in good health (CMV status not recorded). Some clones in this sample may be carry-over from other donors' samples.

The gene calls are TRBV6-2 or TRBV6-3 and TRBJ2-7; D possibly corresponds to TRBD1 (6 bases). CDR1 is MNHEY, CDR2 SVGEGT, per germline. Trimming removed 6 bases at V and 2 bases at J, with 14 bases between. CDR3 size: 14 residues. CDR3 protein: CASRTYRVAYEQYF. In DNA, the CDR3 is TGTGCCAGCAGGACATACAGGGTAGCCTACGAGCAGTACTTC.

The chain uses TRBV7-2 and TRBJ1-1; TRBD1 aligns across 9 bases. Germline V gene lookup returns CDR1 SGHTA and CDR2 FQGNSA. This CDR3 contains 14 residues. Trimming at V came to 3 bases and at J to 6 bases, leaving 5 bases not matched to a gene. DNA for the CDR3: TGTGCCAGCAGCTTCCAAGGGGACAGGGCTGAAGCTTTCTTT. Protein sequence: CASSFQGDRAEAFF.

CDR3 DNA: TGTGCCAGCAGCGTAGACGGCCGCTCTGGGGCCAACGTCCTGACTTTC. This encodes CASSVDGRSGANVLTF. The rearrangement joins TRBV9 to TRBJ2-6, with D uncertain. The germline gives CDR1 SGDLS, CDR2 YYNGEE. The CDR3 has 16 amino acids. The V and J ends lost 0 bases and 0 bases respectively, with 7 bases between them.

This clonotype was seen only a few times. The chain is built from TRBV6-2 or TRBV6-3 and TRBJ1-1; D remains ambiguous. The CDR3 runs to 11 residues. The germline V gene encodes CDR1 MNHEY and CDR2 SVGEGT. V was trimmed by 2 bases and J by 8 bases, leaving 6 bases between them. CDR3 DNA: TGTGCCAGCAGTTACCCCCAGGAAGCTTTCTTT. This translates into CASSYPQEAFF.

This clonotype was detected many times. The CDR3 here is CASSESSGSGGEAFF. In nucleotides, the CDR3 is TGTGCCAGCAGTGAATCCTCCGGGTCGGGCGGTGAAGCTTTCTTT. The rearrangement uses TRBV6-1 and TRBJ1-1; D gene unclear. Germline CDR1 MNHNS, CDR2 SASEGT. The CDR3 contains 15 residues. V was clipped by 2 bases and J by 7 bases, with 17 bases between them.

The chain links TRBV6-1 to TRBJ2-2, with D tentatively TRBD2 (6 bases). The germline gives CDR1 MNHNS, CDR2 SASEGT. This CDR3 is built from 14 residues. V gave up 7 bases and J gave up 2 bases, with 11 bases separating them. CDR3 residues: CASIRDLNTGELFF. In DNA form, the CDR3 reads TGTGCCAGCATCCGGGACTTAAACACCGGGGAGCTGTTTTTT.

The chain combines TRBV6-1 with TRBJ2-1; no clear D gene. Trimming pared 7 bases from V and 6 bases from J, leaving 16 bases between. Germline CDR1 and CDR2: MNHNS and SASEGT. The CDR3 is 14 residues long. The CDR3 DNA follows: TGTGCCAGCAACCTGAAGTCAGGTCGCAATGAGCAGTTCTTC. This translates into CASNLKSGRNEQFF.

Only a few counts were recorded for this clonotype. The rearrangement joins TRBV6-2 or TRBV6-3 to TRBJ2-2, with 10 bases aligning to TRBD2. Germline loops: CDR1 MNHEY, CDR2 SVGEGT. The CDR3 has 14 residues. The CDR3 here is CAHQREGHTGELFF. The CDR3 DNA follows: TGTGCTCACCAGCGGGAGGGCCACACCGGGGAGCTGTTTTTT.

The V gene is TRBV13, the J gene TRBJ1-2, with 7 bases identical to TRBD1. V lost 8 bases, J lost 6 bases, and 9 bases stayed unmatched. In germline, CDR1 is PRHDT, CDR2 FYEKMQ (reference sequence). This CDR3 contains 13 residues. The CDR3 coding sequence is TGTGCCAGCGAGGGGGCAGGTCAGGATGGCTACACCTTC. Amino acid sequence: CASEGAGQDGYTF. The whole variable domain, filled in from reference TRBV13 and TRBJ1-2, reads AAGVIQSPRHLIKEKRETATLKCYPIPRHDTVYWYQQGPGQDPQFLISFYEKMQSDKGSIPDRFSAQQFSDYHSELNMSSLELGDSALYFCASEGAGQDGYTFGSGTRLTVV.

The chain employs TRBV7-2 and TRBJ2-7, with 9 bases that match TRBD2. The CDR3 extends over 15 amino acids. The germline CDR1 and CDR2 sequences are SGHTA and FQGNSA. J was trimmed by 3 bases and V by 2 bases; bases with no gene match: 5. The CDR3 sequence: CASSLWREGDYEQYF. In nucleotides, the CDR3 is TGTGCCAGCAGCTTATGGCGGGAGGGCGACTACGAGCAGTACTTC.

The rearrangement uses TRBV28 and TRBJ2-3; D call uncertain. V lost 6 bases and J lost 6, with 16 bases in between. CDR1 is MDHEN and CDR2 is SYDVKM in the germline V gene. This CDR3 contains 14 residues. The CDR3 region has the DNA TGTGCCAGCAGCTGGCTGGGCTCCGGGGATACGCAGTATTTT. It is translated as CASSWLGSGDTQYF.

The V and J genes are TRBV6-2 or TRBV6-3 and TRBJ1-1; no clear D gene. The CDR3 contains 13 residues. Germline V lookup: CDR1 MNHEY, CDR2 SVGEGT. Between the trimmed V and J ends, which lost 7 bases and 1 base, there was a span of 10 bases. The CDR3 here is CASTVGRNTEAFF. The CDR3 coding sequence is TGTGCCAGCACGGTCGGGAGGAACACTGAAGCTTTCTTT.

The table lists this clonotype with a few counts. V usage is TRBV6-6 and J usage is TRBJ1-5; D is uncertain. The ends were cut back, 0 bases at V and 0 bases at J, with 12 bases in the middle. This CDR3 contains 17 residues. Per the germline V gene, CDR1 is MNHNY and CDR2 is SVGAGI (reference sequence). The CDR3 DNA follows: TGTGCCAGCAGTTACTCGAGTCGGGAATATAGCAATCAGCCCCAGCATTTT. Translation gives CASSYSSREYSNQPQHF.

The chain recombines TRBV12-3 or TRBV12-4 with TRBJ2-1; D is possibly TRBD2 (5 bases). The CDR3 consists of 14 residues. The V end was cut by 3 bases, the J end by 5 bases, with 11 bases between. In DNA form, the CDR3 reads TGTGCCAGCAGTTTCCGTGGACTTAACAATGAGCAGTTCTTC. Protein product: CASSFRGLNNEQFF.

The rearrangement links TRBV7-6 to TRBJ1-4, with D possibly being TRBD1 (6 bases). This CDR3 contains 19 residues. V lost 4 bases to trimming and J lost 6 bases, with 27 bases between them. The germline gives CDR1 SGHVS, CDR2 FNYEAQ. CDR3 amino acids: CASSSWGHIDRGIHEKLFF. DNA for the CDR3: TGTGCCAGCAGCTCGTGGGGGCATATCGACCGGGGTATTCATGAAAAACTGTTTTTT.

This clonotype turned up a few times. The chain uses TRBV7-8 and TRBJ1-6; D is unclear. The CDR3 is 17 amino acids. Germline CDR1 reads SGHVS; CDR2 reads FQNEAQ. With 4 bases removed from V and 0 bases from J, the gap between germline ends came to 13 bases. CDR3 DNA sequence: TGTGCCAGCAGCTCACGACCGTTAAGCTCCTATAATTCACCCCTCCACTTT. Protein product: CASSSRPLSSYNSPLHF.

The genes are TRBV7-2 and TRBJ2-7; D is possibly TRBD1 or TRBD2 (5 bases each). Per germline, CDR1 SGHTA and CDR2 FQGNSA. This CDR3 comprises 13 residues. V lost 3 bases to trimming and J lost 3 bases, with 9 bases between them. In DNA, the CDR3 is TGTGCCAGCAGCTTTGGGACGGACTACGAGCAGTACTTC. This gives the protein CASSFGTDYEQYF. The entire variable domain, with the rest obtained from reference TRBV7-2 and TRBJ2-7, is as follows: GAGVSQSPSNKVTEKGKDVELRCDPISGHTALYWYRQSLGQGLEFLIYFQGNSAPDKSGLPSDRFSAERTGGSVSTLTIQRTQQEDSAVYLCASSFGTDYEQYFGPGTRLTVT.